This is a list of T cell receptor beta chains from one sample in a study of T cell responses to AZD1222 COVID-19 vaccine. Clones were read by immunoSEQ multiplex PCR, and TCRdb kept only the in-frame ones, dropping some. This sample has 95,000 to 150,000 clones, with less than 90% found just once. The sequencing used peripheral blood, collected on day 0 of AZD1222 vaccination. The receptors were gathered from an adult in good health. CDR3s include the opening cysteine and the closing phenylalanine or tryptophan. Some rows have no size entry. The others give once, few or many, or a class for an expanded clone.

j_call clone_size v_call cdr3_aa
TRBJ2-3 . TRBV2 CARGRDQRTDTQYF
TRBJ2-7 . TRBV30 CAWSNGLAYEQYF
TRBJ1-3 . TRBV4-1 CASSQGGQGALGNTIYF
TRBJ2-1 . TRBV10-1 CASRTSGSHVHNEQFF
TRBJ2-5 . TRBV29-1 CSVVRVQETQYF
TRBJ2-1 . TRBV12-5 CASGLGSSYNEQFF
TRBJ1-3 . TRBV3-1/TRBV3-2 CASSQEGRGPSGNTIYF
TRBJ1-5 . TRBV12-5 CASGWGQSASNQPQHF
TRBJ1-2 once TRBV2 CASSEVRTDRDYGYTF
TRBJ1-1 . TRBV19 CASSRGKTGLTEAFF
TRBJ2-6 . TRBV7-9 CASSPAISSGANVLTF
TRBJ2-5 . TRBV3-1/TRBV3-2 CATSPRAGETQYF
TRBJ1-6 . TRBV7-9 CASSAQGYNSPLHF
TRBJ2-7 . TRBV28 CASNTPPAFEQYF
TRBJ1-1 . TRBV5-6 CASSFLEQGNTEAFF
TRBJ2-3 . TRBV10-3 CALAGDSGSADTQYF
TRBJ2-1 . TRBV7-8 CASSLSPSGNEQFF
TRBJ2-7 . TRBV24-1 CATSDRGGTYEQYF
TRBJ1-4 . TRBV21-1 CASRPIGQNKDEKLFF
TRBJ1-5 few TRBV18 CASSPKDRGYNQPQHF
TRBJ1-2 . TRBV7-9 CASSLGANYGYTF
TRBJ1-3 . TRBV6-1 CASSEAMVFSGNTIYF
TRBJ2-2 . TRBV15 CATREGPNTGELFF
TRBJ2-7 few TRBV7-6 CASSLLRAQDEQYF